Listed below are T cell receptor beta chains from one sample, sequenced in a study of OX40 agonist ivuxolimab in advanced cancers. Only in-frame clones appear in the TCRdb table, and some are missing; sequencing was by immunoSEQ multiplex PCR. The sample lists about 64,000 clones; roughly nine tenths were seen once. Sample: CD4+ or CD8+ T cells sorted from blood, taken in a trial of the OX40 agonist ivuxolimab. All receptors derive from an adult with an advanced solid tumor such as melanoma, head and neck, liver or kidney cancer. Each CDR3 is given with its conserved first and last residue. The order of the fields is clone size, D gene, V gene, J gene, CDR3 DNA, CDR3 protein. A D gene is named only where the DNA matches it firmly. Rows give clone size only sometimes, using once, few, many, or a class for an expanded clone.

clone_size: few
d_call: .
v_call: TRBV6-6
j_call: TRBJ1-6
cdr3_nt: TGTGCCAGCAGTTATCAGGGAGGAAATTCACCCCTCCACTTT
cdr3_aa: CASSYQGGNSPLHF

clone_size: .
d_call: .
v_call: TRBV10-1
j_call: TRBJ2-6
cdr3_nt: TGCGCCAGCAGCGCCGGAGGCCGGCGGACTGGGGCCAACGTCCTGACTTTC
cdr3_aa: CASSAGGRRTGANVLTF

clone_size: few
d_call: .
v_call: TRBV30
j_call: TRBJ2-5
cdr3_nt: TGTGCCTGCACAAAAGGAGGGGCGGGGGAGACCCAGTACTTC
cdr3_aa: CACTKGGAGETQYF

clone_size: once
d_call: .
v_call: TRBV18
j_call: TRBJ2-5
cdr3_nt: TGTGCCAGCTCACCTACAGAAGTGGAGACCCAGTACTTC
cdr3_aa: CASSPTEVETQYF

clone_size: once
d_call: .
v_call: TRBV7-9
j_call: TRBJ1-5
cdr3_nt: TGTGCCAGCAGCTCCGAGGGCAATCAGCCCCAGCATTTT
cdr3_aa: CASSSEGNQPQHF

clone_size: .
d_call: .
v_call: TRBV20-1
j_call: TRBJ2-7
cdr3_nt: TGCAGTGCTTTTGACTTGTACGAGCAGTACTTC
cdr3_aa: CSAFDLYEQYF

clone_size: once
d_call: .
v_call: TRBV7-8
j_call: TRBJ2-3
cdr3_nt: TGTGCCAGCAGCCCTGGGACCGATAGCACAGATACGCAGTATTTT
cdr3_aa: CASSPGTDSTDTQYF

clone_size: .
d_call: .
v_call: TRBV15
j_call: TRBJ2-7
cdr3_nt: TGTGCCACCAGCAGAGCAACTAGCCGGCCCGTGGAGGAGCAGTACTTC
cdr3_aa: CATSRATSRPVEEQYF

clone_size: .
d_call: .
v_call: TRBV6-6
j_call: TRBJ1-1
cdr3_nt: TGTGCCAGCAGTTACACAGCGAACACTGAAGCTTTCTTT
cdr3_aa: CASSYTANTEAFF

clone_size: .
d_call: .
v_call: TRBV7-2
j_call: TRBJ1-1
cdr3_nt: TGTGCCAGCAGCAAAGGGTTGAACACTGAAGCTTTCTTT
cdr3_aa: CASSKGLNTEAFF

clone_size: once
d_call: TRBD1
v_call: TRBV4-3
j_call: TRBJ1-4
cdr3_nt: TGCGCCAGCAGCCAGGGCGGGACAGGGGCTGAAAAACTGTTTTTT
cdr3_aa: CASSQGGTGAEKLFF

clone_size: .
d_call: TRBD1
v_call: TRBV7-9
j_call: TRBJ2-7
cdr3_nt: TGTGCCAGCAGCTTAAACAGGGGGGAGCAGTACTTC
cdr3_aa: CASSLNRGEQYF

clone_size: .
d_call: .
v_call: TRBV9
j_call: TRBJ2-2
cdr3_nt: TGTGCCAGCACACATACGGGCCCTGACACCGGGGAGCTGTTTTTT
cdr3_aa: CASTHTGPDTGELFF

clone_size: .
d_call: .
v_call: TRBV12-5
j_call: TRBJ1-5
cdr3_nt: TGTGCTAGTGGTTTGGTAACAGGGTATAGCAATCAGCCCCAGCATTTT
cdr3_aa: CASGLVTGYSNQPQHF

clone_size: .
d_call: .
v_call: TRBV5-6
j_call: TRBJ2-5
cdr3_nt: TGTGCCAGCAACCGGGGGGAGACCCAGTACTTC
cdr3_aa: CASNRGETQYF

clone_size: .
d_call: TRBD1
v_call: TRBV18
j_call: TRBJ2-5
cdr3_nt: TGTGCCAGCTCCCGGGGACAGCTTAGCCAAGAGACCCAGTACTTC
cdr3_aa: CASSRGQLSQETQYF

clone_size: .
d_call: .
v_call: TRBV7-2
j_call: TRBJ1-3
cdr3_nt: TGTGCCAGCAGCTTAATGTCGCCCAACTCTGGAAACACCATATATTTT
cdr3_aa: CASSLMSPNSGNTIYF

clone_size: .
d_call: TRBD1
v_call: TRBV5-1
j_call: TRBJ1-6
cdr3_nt: TGCGCCAGCAGCTTGGCAACCGGGACAGGATATTCACCCCTCCACTTT
cdr3_aa: CASSLATGTGYSPLHF

clone_size: .
d_call: TRBD2
v_call: TRBV19
j_call: TRBJ2-3
cdr3_nt: TGTGCCAGTAGCGGACTAGCGGGGAACACAGATACGCAGTATTTT
cdr3_aa: CASSGLAGNTDTQYF

clone_size: .
d_call: .
v_call: TRBV6-1
j_call: TRBJ1-5
cdr3_nt: TGTGCCAGCAGTGGGGAGTCCACCGCTCAGCCCCAGCATTTT
cdr3_aa: CASSGESTAQPQHF

clone_size: .
d_call: .
v_call: TRBV6-5
j_call: TRBJ2-5
cdr3_nt: TGTGCCAGCAGTTTCGAGAGGGGGGTTGTGGAGACCCAGTACTTC
cdr3_aa: CASSFERGVVETQYF

clone_size: .
d_call: TRBD1
v_call: TRBV7-7
j_call: TRBJ1-1
cdr3_nt: TGTGCTAGCAGCTTCACAGGGGAGGCTGAAGCTTTCTTT
cdr3_aa: CASSFTGEAEAFF

clone_size: .
d_call: .
v_call: TRBV7-2
j_call: TRBJ1-2
cdr3_nt: TGTGCCAGCAGCTTAGGGTTCTATGGCTACACCTTC
cdr3_aa: CASSLGFYGYTF

clone_size: .
d_call: .
v_call: TRBV7-9
j_call: TRBJ2-7
cdr3_nt: TGTGCCAGCAGCCTCCACGGGGCTAGCTCCTACGAGCAGTACTTC
cdr3_aa: CASSLHGASSYEQYF

clone_size: .
d_call: .
v_call: TRBV30
j_call: TRBJ2-3
cdr3_nt: TGTGCCTGGAGTGCCCCCTGGGCGCCTAGTGATACGCAGTATTTT
cdr3_aa: CAWSAPWAPSDTQYF

clone_size: .
d_call: .
v_call: TRBV12-5
j_call: TRBJ2-5
cdr3_nt: TGTGCTAGTGGTTCGTCCTTGACCCAGTACTTC
cdr3_aa: CASGSSLTQYF

clone_size: .
d_call: .
v_call: TRBV4-2
j_call: TRBJ2-7
cdr3_nt: TGTGCCAGCAGCCAAGATAGGGGGGCCTACGAGCAGTACTTC
cdr3_aa: CASSQDRGAYEQYF

clone_size: .
d_call: TRBD2
v_call: TRBV7-9
j_call: TRBJ2-3
cdr3_nt: TGTGCCAGCAGCACTAGCGGGAACACAGATACGCAGTATTTT
cdr3_aa: CASSTSGNTDTQYF

clone_size: .
d_call: .
v_call: TRBV9
j_call: TRBJ2-5
cdr3_nt: TGTGCCAGCAGCGTAGGGGGGGGCTTGGAGACCCAGTACTTC
cdr3_aa: CASSVGGGLETQYF

clone_size: .
d_call: .
v_call: TRBV2
j_call: TRBJ2-6
cdr3_nt: TGTGCCACCAAGGACGGAAACTCTGGGGCCAACGTCCTGACTTTC
cdr3_aa: CATKDGNSGANVLTF

clone_size: .
d_call: .
v_call: TRBV7-8
j_call: TRBJ2-6
cdr3_nt: TGTGCCAGCAGTCAAAGGTGGTGGGCGGTTGGGGCCAACGTCCTGACTTTC
cdr3_aa: CASSQRWWAVGANVLTF

clone_size: .
d_call: .
v_call: TRBV28
j_call: TRBJ2-1
cdr3_nt: TGTGCCAGCAGTTTAAGGACCCCCCTCGGAGAGCAGTTCTTC
cdr3_aa: CASSLRTPLGEQFF

clone_size: .
d_call: TRBD1
v_call: TRBV5-8
j_call: TRBJ1-5
cdr3_nt: TGTGCCAGCAGCGGAACAGGGGGGTATGGGCCCCAGCATTTT
cdr3_aa: CASSGTGGYGPQHF

clone_size: .
d_call: TRBD1
v_call: TRBV19
j_call: TRBJ2-1
cdr3_nt: TGTGCCAGTAGTATTGTCCCCGGGACAGGGCACAATGAGCAGTTCTTC
cdr3_aa: CASSIVPGTGHNEQFF

clone_size: .
d_call: .
v_call: TRBV5-6
j_call: TRBJ1-2
cdr3_nt: TGTGCCAGCAGCATACTGACAGGCGGACTCTATGGCTACACCTTC
cdr3_aa: CASSILTGGLYGYTF

clone_size: .
d_call: .
v_call: TRBV2
j_call: TRBJ2-1
cdr3_nt: TGTGCCAGCAGTGTAAAAGGCCTTAACTACAATGAGCAGTTCTTC
cdr3_aa: CASSVKGLNYNEQFF

clone_size: few
d_call: .
v_call: TRBV7-2
j_call: TRBJ1-5
cdr3_nt: TGTGCCAGCAGCTTATGGGGTGGGCAGCCCCAGCATTTT
cdr3_aa: CASSLWGGQPQHF